A single sample gave rise to the 24 T cell receptor beta chains below, sequenced in a study of beta chain features in type 1 diabetes. Study observations and caveats: The study found moderately but significantly shorter TCRB CDR3s in all four CD4+ subsets of Type 1 diabetes patients.

Their antigens are not known. All of the isolated RNA was reverse transcribed, so expressed TCRB transcripts were sequenced. Assay: immunoSEQ multiplex PCR; the TCRdb copy retains only in-frame clones and omits some. This sample has about 340,000 clones, with roughly 14% found just once. The sample comprised naive CD4+ T cells from blood. The source of these receptors is a woman aged 18-30 years with type 1 diabetes.

This clone was counted a few times. The chain combines TRBV7-9 with TRBJ1-4, with D possibly being TRBD1 (6 bases). Germline V gene lookup returns CDR1 SEHNR and CDR2 FQNEAQ (reference sequence). V shed 6 bases and J shed 12 bases, with 23 bases lying between them. CDR3 size: 15 residues. The CDR3 DNA reads as TGTGCCAGCAGTGCGAAACAGGGAAGGGTTGAGGAACTGTTTTTT. As protein: CASSAKQGRVEELFF.

This clone was detected a few times. The sample holds other DNA sequences that translate to the same CDR3. The gene calls are TRBV5-4 and TRBJ1-2, with a possible D match to TRBD1 (5 bases). The CDR3 loop spans 12 amino acids. Looked up from germline, CDR1 is SGHNT and CDR2 is YYREEE (reference sequence). V gave up 3 bases and J gave up 7 bases, with 10 bases separating them. The DNA for the CDR3 is TGTGCCAGCAGCTCCCCCCAGGGTGGCTACACCTTC. Translated, it gives CASSSPQGGYTF.

V is TRBV2 and J is TRBJ2-7, with 10 bases identical to TRBD2. This CDR3 has 12 residues. Germline assignment: CDR1 SNHLY and CDR2 FYNNEI. After removal of 4 bases from V and 7 bases from J, the junction contained 1 base not matched to a gene. The CDR3 loop is CASSGTSGEQYF. CDR3 bases: TGTGCCAGCAGTGGGACTAGCGGTGAGCAGTACTTC.

V usage is TRBV7-2 and J usage is TRBJ2-5; D possibly corresponds to TRBD1 (5 bases). The end of the DNA is better explained by TRBJ2-7, so the J call may be wrong. The germline V gene has CDR1 SGHTA and CDR2 FQGNSA. The CDR3 contains 14 residues. This CDR3 reads CASSLGQTNYEQYF. The DNA for the CDR3 is TGTGCCAGCAGCTTAGGACAGACCAACTACGAGCAGTACTTC.

This clone turned up a few times. The genes are TRBV28 and TRBJ1-2, with D perhaps TRBD1 (5 bases). CDR3 size: 14 residues. V was trimmed by 3 bases and J by 4 bases, leaving 12 bases between them. The germline V gene encodes CDR1 MDHEN and CDR2 SYDVKM. The CDR3: CASSFREEFYGYTF. The CDR3 bases are TGTGCCAGCAGTTTCAGGGAGGAGTTCTATGGCTACACCTTC.

V usage is TRBV5-1 and J usage is TRBJ2-1; TRBD2 matches at 15 bases. V gave up 4 bases and J gave up 5 bases; unmatched junction bases: 7. The CDR3 sequence is 17 residues long. Per the germline V gene, CDR1 is SGHRS and CDR2 is YFSETQ. The DNA for the CDR3 is TGCGCCAGCAGCACCTGGACTAGCGGGAGGGGCGACAATGAGCAGTTCTTC. As protein: CASSTWTSGRGDNEQFF.

The J gene is TRBJ2-1, the V gene TRBV27; 10 positions match TRBD1. This CDR3 is 15 amino acids long. V was clipped by 7 bases and J by 9 bases; unmatched bases: 12. Germline loops: CDR1 MNHEY, CDR2 SMNVEV (reference sequence). CDR3 protein: CASTQTGGAVVEQFF. The CDR3, as DNA: TGTGCCAGCACCCAGACAGGGGGCGCGGTCGTTGAGCAGTTCTTC.

The chain recombines TRBV2 with TRBJ1-1; D is ambiguous. V was pared by 5 bases and J by 0 bases, with 16 bases between. This CDR3 has 16 amino acids. Germline V gene lookup returns CDR1 SNHLY and CDR2 FYNNEI. In nucleotides, the CDR3 is TGTGCCAGCAGTCCCCCCCGGTCGGGTTTGAACACTGAAGCTTTCTTT. Encoded protein: CASSPPRSGLNTEAFF.

In its sample, this clone was seen a few times. The chain has TRBV13 and TRBJ2-5; TRBD2 agrees at 7 bases. V shed 5 bases, J shed 4 bases, and the junction held 4 bases outside the gene matches. Per germline, CDR1 PRHDT and CDR2 FYEKMQ (reference sequence). This CDR3 has 13 residues. CDR3 bases: TGTGCCAGCAGCCTGACTAGCAGAGAGACCCAGTACTTC. The encoded protein is CASSLTSRETQYF.

J is TRBJ2-7 and V is TRBV11-2, with TRBD1 matching 8 bases. Looked up from germline, CDR1 is SGHAT and CDR2 is FQNNGV. This CDR3 is 14 amino acids long. The V segment lost 2 bases and the J segment 3 bases; nucleotides outside the gene matches: 3. In nucleotides, the CDR3 is TGTGCCAGCAGCTTAAGGGGGACAGGCTACGAGCAGTACTTC. Its protein product is CASSLRGTGYEQYF.

The table lists this clone with a few counts. The chain employs TRBV15 and TRBJ2-1; D gene ambiguous. This CDR3 has 13 residues. CDR1 is LNHNV and CDR2 is YYDKDF in the germline V gene (reference sequence). V shed 0 bases and J shed 8 bases, with 8 bases lying between them. For the CDR3, the DNA is TGTGCCACCAGCAGAGACCGAGGCGATGAGCAGTTCTTC. Encoded protein: CATSRDRGDEQFF.

This chain uses TRBV5-1 with TRBJ2-2; TRBD1 matches 7 bases. After removal of 4 bases from V and 2 bases from J, the junction contained 8 bases not matched to a gene. There are 16 residues in the CDR3. Germline assignment: CDR1 SGHRS and CDR2 YFSETQ. The CDR3 DNA reads as TGCGCCAGCAGCCTTCGGGACAGCATAAACACCGGGGAGCTGTTTTTT. It specifies CASSLRDSINTGELFF.

The V gene is TRBV11-2, the J gene TRBJ2-2, with D tentatively TRBD2 (5 bases). This CDR3 contains 14 residues. Germline values: CDR1 SGHAT, CDR2 FQNNGV. V was clipped by 5 bases and J by 1 base, with 8 bases between them. CDR3 bases: TGTGCCAGCAGCCGGGGTTGGAACACCGGGGAGCTGTTTTTT. Its translation is CASSRGWNTGELFF.

This clone was seen a handful of times. CDR3 sequence reads: CASSPPGQGGGYTF. CDR3 nucleotide sequence: TGTGCCAGCAGTCCGCCGGGACAGGGAGGAGGCTACACCTTC. V usage is TRBV6-5 and J usage is TRBJ1-2, with 9 bases aligning to TRBD1. CDR1 is MNHEY and CDR2 is SVGAGI in the germline V gene. The CDR3 is 14 residues long. V shed 5 bases and J 8 bases; nucleotides not matched to a gene: 9.

This clone was detected a few times. The genes are TRBV11-2 and TRBJ1-1, with D hard to call. Trimming pared 5 bases from V and 4 bases from J, leaving 14 bases between. Germline CDR1 and CDR2: SGHAT and FQNNGV. This CDR3 has 14 amino acids. CDR3 protein: CASSRPFRSTEAFF. In DNA, the CDR3 is TGTGCCAGCAGCCGTCCTTTCCGGAGCACTGAAGCTTTCTTT.

This chain connects TRBV5-4 to TRBJ2-7; 9 nucleotides agree with TRBD2. Germline loops: CDR1 SGHNT, CDR2 YYREEE (reference sequence). V gave up 0 bases and J gave up 2 bases; unmatched junction bases: 12. There are 18 residues in the CDR3. The CDR3 coding sequence is TGTGCCAGCAGCTTGGGGGGTTTCACTAGCGGGCCTACCTACGAGCAGTACGTC. Its protein is CASSLGGFTSGPTYEQYV.

In its sample, this clone was seen a few times. The rearrangement links TRBV6-5 to TRBJ2-2; D is perhaps TRBD2 (6 bases). The CDR3 runs 15 residues. Germline CDR1 is MNHEY and CDR2 is SVGAGI. Trimming took 2 bases from V and 1 from J, leaving 8 bases between them. CDR3 sequence: CASSYVGGNTGELFF. The CDR3 region has the DNA TGTGCCAGCAGTTACGTGGGAGGGAACACCGGGGAGCTGTTTTTT.

Remarks on this clone: This sample also contains other DNA sequences that code for the same CDR3. This chain links TRBV5-1 with TRBJ2-1; D ambiguous. CDR3 length: 12 amino acids. The V gene's germline CDR1 is SGHRS and CDR2 YFSETQ. V was pared by 1 base and J by 7 bases, with 6 bases between. The CDR3 here is CASSLQANEQFF. DNA for the CDR3: TGCGCCAGCAGCTTGCAAGCAAATGAGCAGTTCTTC.

CDR3 sequence reads: CAWSTGTGVWNYGYTF. CDR3 DNA sequence: TGTGCCTGGAGTACTGGGACAGGGGTTTGGAACTATGGCTACACCTTC. The chain carries TRBV30 and TRBJ1-2; 10 bases match TRBD1. The CDR3 extends over 16 amino acids. Per the germline V gene, CDR1 is GTSNPN and CDR2 is SVGIG (reference sequence). With 2 bases clipped from V and 2 bases from J, the junction kept 8 bases outside the gene matches.

This clone appeared a few times. The chain is built from TRBV9 and TRBJ2-2; D uncertain. V was pared by 6 bases and J by 6 bases, with 12 bases between. The CDR3 loop spans 13 amino acids. CDR1 and CDR2 (germline): SGDLS, YYNGEE. CDR3 bases: TGTGCCAGCACCCTAAGAGTGTCCGGGGAGCTGTTTTTT. As protein: CASTLRVSGELFF.

This clone was seen a handful of times. The chain carries TRBV29-1 and TRBJ2-1, with TRBD1 matching 9 bases. The V gene's germline CDR1 is SQVTM and CDR2 ANQGSEA. This CDR3 is built from 14 residues. Losses at the gene ends were 2 bases for V and 6 bases for J; bases not matched to a gene: 5. The DNA of the CDR3 is TGCAGCGTTGAAAGGGACAGGGTACTCAATGAGCAGTTCTTC. Translated: CSVERDRVLNEQFF.

The chain couples TRBV19 to TRBJ2-5, with TRBD2 as a possible D gene (6 bases). In germline, CDR1 is LNHDA, CDR2 SQIVND (reference sequence). CDR3 length equals 14 residues. Deletions cut 2 bases from V and 4 bases from J, with 11 bases between. The CDR3 here is CASSIQGGRETQYF. In DNA, the CDR3 is TGTGCCAGTAGTATACAGGGAGGTAGAGAGACCCAGTACTTC.

This chain uses TRBV9 with TRBJ1-5, with 9 bases lining up with TRBD1. This CDR3 spans 14 amino acids. The V segment lost 3 bases and the J segment 2 bases; nucleotides outside the gene matches: 0. Germline V gene lookup returns CDR1 SGDLS and CDR2 YYNGEE. The CDR3 DNA sequence: TGTGCCAGCAGCGGGACAGGGGGCAATCAGCCCCAGCATTTT. Protein: CASSGTGGNQPQHF.

The V and J genes are TRBV25-1 and TRBJ2-3; D is unresolved. V lost 0 bases and J lost 2, with 6 bases in between. Germline CDR1 reads MGHDK; CDR2 reads SYGVNS. The CDR3 runs to 14 residues. CDR3: CASSEYAYTDTQYF. In nucleotides, the CDR3 is TGTGCCAGCAGTGAATACGCCTACACAGATACGCAGTATTTT.